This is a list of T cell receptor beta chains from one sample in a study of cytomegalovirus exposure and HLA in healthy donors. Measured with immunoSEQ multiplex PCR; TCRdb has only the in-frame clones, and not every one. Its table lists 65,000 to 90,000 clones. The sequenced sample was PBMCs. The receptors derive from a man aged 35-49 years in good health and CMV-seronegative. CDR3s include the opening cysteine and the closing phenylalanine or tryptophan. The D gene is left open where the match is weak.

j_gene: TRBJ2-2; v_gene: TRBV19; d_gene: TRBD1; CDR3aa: CASSRDRGLTGELFF; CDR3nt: TGTGCCAGTAGTAGGGACAGGGGGCTCACCGGGGAGCTGTTTTTT
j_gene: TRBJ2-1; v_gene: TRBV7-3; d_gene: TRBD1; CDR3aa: CASSLTAPGTGGNEQFF; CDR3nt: TGTGCCAGCAGCTTAACGGCCCCTGGGACAGGGGGCAATGAGCAGTTCTTC
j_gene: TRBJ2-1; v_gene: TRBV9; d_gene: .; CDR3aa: CASTGPTSTPHNEQFF; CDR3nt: TGTGCCAGCACGGGTCCGACCTCTACCCCCCACAATGAGCAGTTCTTC
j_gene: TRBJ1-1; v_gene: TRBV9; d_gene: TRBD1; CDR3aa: CASSDDRDIMNTEAFF; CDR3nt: TGTGCCAGCAGCGACGACAGGGATATTATGAACACTGAAGCTTTCTTT
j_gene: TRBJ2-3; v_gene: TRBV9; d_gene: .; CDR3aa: CASSPRERLATQYF; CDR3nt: TGTGCCAGCAGCCCCCGGGAAAGGCTGGCTACGCAGTATTTT
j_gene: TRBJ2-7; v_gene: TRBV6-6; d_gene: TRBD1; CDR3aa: CASTQSRDRPHEQYF; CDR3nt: TGTGCCAGCACACAGTCCCGGGACAGGCCCCATGAGCAGTACTTC
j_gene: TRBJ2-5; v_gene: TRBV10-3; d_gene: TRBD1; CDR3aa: CAISETGQKEAQYF; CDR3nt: TGTGCCATCAGTGAGACGGGACAGAAGGAGGCCCAGTACTTC
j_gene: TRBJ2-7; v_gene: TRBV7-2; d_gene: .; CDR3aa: CASSLVPGFFDEQYF; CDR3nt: TGTGCCAGCAGCTTAGTTCCAGGGTTTTTCGACGAGCAGTACTTC
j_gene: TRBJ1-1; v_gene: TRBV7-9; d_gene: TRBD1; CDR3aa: CASSLAGQGRGTEAFF; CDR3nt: TGTGCCAGCAGCTTAGCCGGACAGGGCAGAGGCACTGAAGCTTTCTTT
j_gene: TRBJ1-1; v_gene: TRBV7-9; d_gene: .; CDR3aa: CASSPGGGLGNTEAFF; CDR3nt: TGTGCCAGCAGCCCCGGGGGGGGGCTGGGGAACACTGAAGCTTTCTTT
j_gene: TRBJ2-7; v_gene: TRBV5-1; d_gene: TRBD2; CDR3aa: CASSFGAGGSYEQYF; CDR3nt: TGCGCCAGCAGCTTTGGGGCGGGGGGTTCCTACGAGCAGTACTTC
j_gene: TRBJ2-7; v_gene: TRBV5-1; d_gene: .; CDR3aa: CASSLERFEQYF; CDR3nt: TGCGCCAGCAGCCTGGAACGGTTCGAGCAGTACTTC
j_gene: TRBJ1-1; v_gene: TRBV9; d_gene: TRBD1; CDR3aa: CASSVGTGKNTEAFF; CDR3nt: TGTGCCAGCAGCGTCGGGACAGGGAAGAACACTGAAGCTTTCTTT
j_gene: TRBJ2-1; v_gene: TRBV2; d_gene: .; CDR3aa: CASSVAQGGEQFF; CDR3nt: TGTGCCAGCAGTGTTGCGCAGGGAGGTGAGCAGTTCTTC
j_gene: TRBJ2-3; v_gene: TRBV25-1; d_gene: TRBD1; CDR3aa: CASSERQGAGTDTQYF; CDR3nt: TGTGCCAGCAGTGAAAGACAGGGGGCAGGCACAGATACGCAGTATTTT
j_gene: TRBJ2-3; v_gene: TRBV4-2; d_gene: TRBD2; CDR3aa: CASSQARGLAGEDTQYF; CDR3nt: TGTGCCAGCAGCCAAGCCCGCGGCCTAGCGGGGGAAGATACGCAGTATTTT
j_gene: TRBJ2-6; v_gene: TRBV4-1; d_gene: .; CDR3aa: CASSHLFQGRIPPGANVLTF; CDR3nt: TGCGCCAGCAGCCACCTCTTTCAGGGCAGGATACCTCCTGGGGCCAACGTCCTGACTTTC
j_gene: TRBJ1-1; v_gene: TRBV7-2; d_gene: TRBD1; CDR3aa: CASSLRTGNTEAFF; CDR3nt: TGTGCCAGCAGCTTACGGACAGGAAACACTGAAGCTTTCTTT
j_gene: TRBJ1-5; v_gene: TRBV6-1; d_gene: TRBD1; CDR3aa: CASSDQGAMSNQPQHF; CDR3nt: TGTGCCAGCAGTGATCAGGGGGCAATGAGCAATCAGCCCCAGCATTTT
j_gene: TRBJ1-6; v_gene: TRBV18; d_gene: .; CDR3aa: CASSPPAEGRSPLHF; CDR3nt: TGTGCCAGCTCACCACCGGCGGAGGGTAGATCACCCCTCCACTTT
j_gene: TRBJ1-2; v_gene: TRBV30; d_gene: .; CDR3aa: CAWSVPHPGGATYTF; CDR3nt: TGTGCCTGGAGTGTACCTCACCCGGGGGGCGCGACCTACACCTTC
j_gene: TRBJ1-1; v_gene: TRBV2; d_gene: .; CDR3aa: CASSVSPRQNTEAFF; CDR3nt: TGTGCCAGCAGTGTCTCGCCGAGACAGAACACTGAAGCTTTCTTT
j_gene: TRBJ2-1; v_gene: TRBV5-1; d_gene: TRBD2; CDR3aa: CASSWGLAGGENEQFF; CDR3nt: TGCGCCAGCAGCTGGGGACTAGCGGGGGGGGAAAATGAGCAGTTCTTC
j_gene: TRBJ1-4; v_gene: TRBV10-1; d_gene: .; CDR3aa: CATKHRDHEKLFF; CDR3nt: TGCGCCACTAAGCACCGGGATCATGAAAAACTGTTTTTT
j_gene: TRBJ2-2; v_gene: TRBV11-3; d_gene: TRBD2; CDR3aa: CASSPWEGWTGELFF; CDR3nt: TGTGCCAGCAGCCCTTGGGAGGGGTGGACCGGGGAGCTGTTTTTT
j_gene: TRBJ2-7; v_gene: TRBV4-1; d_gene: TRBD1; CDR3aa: CASSQDDGGSNRGYEQYF; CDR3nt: TGCGCCAGCAGCCAAGATGATGGTGGGTCAAACAGGGGCTACGAGCAGTACTTC
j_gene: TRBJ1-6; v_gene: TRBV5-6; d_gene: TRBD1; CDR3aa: CASSALGDRGFSPLHF; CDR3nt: TGTGCCAGCAGCGCTCTCGGGGACAGGGGATTCTCACCCCTCCACTTT
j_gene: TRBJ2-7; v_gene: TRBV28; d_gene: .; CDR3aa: CASSLPGPEAGEQYF; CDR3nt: TGTGCCAGCAGCCTCCCTGGACCAGAGGCGGGCGAGCAGTACTTC
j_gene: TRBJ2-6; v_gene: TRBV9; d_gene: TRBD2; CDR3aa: CASSVVRGGVSSGANVLTF; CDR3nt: TGTGCCAGCAGCGTAGTACGGGGGGGGGTTTCCTCTGGGGCCAACGTCCTGACTTTC
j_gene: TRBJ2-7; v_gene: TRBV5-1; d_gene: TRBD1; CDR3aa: CASSLAVDRGSGVEQYF; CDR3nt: TGCGCCAGCAGCTTGGCGGTAGACAGGGGGAGCGGAGTCGAGCAGTACTTC
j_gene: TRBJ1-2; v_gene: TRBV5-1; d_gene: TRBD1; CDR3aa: CASSSQGEVDGYTF; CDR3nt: TGCGCCAGCAGCTCTCAGGGGGAAGTGGATGGCTACACCTTC
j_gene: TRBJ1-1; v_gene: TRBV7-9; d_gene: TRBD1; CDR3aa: CASSPVGQGRITEAFF; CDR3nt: TGTGCCAGCAGCCCGGTTGGACAGGGAAGGATCACTGAAGCTTTCTTT
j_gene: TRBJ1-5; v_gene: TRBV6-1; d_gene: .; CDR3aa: CASSERWQGPQPQHF; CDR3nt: TGTGCCAGCAGTGAACGGTGGCAGGGCCCCCAGCCCCAGCATTTT
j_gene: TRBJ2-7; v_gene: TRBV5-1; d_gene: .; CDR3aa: CASSLQGDWQYF; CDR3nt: TGCGCCAGCAGCTTGCAGGGGGACTGGCAGTACTTC
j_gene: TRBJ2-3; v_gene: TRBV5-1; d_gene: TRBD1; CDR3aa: CASSRDRAHTDTQYF; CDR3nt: TGCGCCAGCAGCAGAGACAGGGCCCACACAGATACGCAGTATTTT
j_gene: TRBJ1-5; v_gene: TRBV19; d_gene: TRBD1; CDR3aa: CASTPVRDRGNQPQHF; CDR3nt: TGTGCCAGTACCCCCGTTCGGGACAGGGGTAATCAGCCCCAGCATTTT
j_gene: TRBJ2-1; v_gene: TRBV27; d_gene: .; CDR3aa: CASSLSKGEWNNEQFF; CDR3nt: TGTGCCAGCAGTTTATCCAAGGGGGAATGGAACAATGAGCAGTTCTTC
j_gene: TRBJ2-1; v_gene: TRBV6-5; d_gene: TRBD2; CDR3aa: CASSYSSGGIDEQFF; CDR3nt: TGTGCCAGCAGTTATTCTAGCGGGGGCATCGATGAGCAGTTCTTC
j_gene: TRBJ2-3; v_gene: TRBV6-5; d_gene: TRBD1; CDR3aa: CASRGTGVDTQYF; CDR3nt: TGTGCCAGCAGGGGGACAGGGGTTGATACGCAGTATTTT
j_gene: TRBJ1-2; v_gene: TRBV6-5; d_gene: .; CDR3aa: CASLRGPNYGYTF; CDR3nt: TGTGCCAGCCTTCGCGGTCCGAACTATGGCTACACCTTC
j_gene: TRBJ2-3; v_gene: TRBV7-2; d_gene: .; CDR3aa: CASSPLNRADTQYF; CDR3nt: TGTGCCAGCAGCCCCCTGAACAGGGCAGATACGCAGTATTTT
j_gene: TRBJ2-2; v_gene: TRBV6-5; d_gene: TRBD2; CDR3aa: CASSRVAGVRGELFF; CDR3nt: TGTGCCAGCAGTCGAGTAGCGGGGGTCAGAGGGGAGCTGTTTTTT
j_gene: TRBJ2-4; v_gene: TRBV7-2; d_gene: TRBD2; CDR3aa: CASSTRTSGTGNIQYF; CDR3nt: TGTGCCAGCAGTACCAGGACTAGCGGGACGGGAAACATTCAGTACTTC
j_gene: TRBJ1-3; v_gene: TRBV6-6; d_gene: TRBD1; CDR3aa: CASSPIDRGLGNTIYF; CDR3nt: TGTGCCAGCAGCCCGATCGACAGGGGGCTTGGAAACACCATATATTTT
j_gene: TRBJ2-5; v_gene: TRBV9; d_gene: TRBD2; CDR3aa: CASSVGGGWETQYF; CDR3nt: TGTGCCAGCAGCGTCGGGGGGGGTTGGGAGACCCAGTACTTC
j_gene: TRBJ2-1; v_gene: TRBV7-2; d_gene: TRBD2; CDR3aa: CASSEPRGTTNEQFF; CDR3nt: TGTGCCAGCAGCGAACCCCGCGGGACTACCAATGAGCAGTTCTTC
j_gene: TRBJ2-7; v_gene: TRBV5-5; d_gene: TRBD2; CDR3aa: CASSSTSGLATHEQYF; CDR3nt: TGTGCCAGCAGCTCCACTTCGGGACTAGCGACCCACGAGCAGTACTTC
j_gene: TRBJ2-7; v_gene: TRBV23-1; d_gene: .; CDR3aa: CASSQSWDSTYEQYF; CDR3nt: TGCGCCAGCAGTCAATCTTGGGACTCGACCTACGAGCAGTACTTC
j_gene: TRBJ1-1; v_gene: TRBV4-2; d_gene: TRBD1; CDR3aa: CASSQGGGGTGGSSFTEAFF; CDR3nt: TGTGCCAGCAGCCAAGGTGGCGGGGGTACAGGGGGTTCCTCCTTCACTGAAGCTTTCTTT
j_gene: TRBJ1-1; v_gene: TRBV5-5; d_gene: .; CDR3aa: CASSPTGYTEAFF; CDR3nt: TGTGCCAGCAGCCCGACAGGATACACTGAAGCTTTCTTT
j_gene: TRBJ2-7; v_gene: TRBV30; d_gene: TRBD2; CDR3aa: CAWSKLAGESYEQYF; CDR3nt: TGCGCCTGGAGTAAGCTAGCGGGGGAGAGCTACGAGCAGTACTTC
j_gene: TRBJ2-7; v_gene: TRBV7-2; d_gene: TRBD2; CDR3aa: CASREGSGGTEQYF; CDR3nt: TGTGCCAGCAGAGAGGGTAGCGGGGGGACCGAGCAGTACTTC
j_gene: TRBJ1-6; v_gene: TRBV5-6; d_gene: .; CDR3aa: CASSLVGAPLHF; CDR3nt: TGTGCCAGCAGCTTGGTCGGGGCACCCCTCCACTTT
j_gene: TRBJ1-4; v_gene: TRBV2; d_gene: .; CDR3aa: CASRETGNEKLFF; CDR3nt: TGTGCCAGCAGGGAGACGGGAAATGAAAAACTGTTTTTT
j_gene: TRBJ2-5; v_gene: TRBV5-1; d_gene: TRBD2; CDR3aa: CASSFTPPAGGPRETQYF; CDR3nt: TGCGCCAGCAGCTTTACCCCCCCGGCGGGGGGGCCACGGGAGACCCAGTACTTC
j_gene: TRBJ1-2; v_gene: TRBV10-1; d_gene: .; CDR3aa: CASSESRQNYGYTF; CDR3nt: TGCGCCAGCAGTGAGTCCAGACAGAACTATGGCTACACCTTC
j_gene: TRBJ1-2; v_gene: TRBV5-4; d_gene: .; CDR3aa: CASSLNLGGEYGYTF; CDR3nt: TGTGCCAGCAGCTTGAACTTAGGGGGGGAGTATGGCTACACCTTC